Each of the 30 T cell receptor beta chains below was sequenced from the same sample in a study of T cell changes during pregnancy in multiple sclerosis. Profiled with immunoSEQ multiplex PCR; TCRdb holds only in-frame clones, not every one. Of 65,000 to 85,000 clones in the sample, roughly 92% were seen once. Sequencing used CD4+ T cells from peripheral blood mononuclear cells, obtained before pregnancy. Every receptor here comes from a female donor with multiple sclerosis, enrolled in a pregnancy study.

The chain joins TRBV30 to TRBJ2-1; 8 nucleotides line up with TRBD1. J lost 8 bases, V lost 4 bases, and 10 bases had no gene match. Germline V gene sequence: CDR1 GTSNPN, CDR2 SVGIG (reference sequence). This CDR3 spans 14 amino acids. In nucleotides, the CDR3 is TGTGCCTGGAATCTAGACAGGGGTCTCTATGAGCAGTTCTTC. Protein sequence: CAWNLDRGLYEQFF.

CDR3 amino acids: CASSLEGGLTYNEQFF. The CDR3 nucleotides are TGTGCCAGCAGCTTAGAAGGCGGGCTTACCTACAATGAGCAGTTCTTC. V is TRBV7-8 and J is TRBJ2-1; D is possibly TRBD2 (5 bases). Trimming stripped 1 base from V and 2 bases from J, with 12 bases between. The germline gives CDR1 SGHVS, CDR2 FQNEAQ. CDR3 length: 16 residues.

J is TRBJ2-7 and V is TRBV5-4; D is possibly TRBD1 (6 bases). CDR3 length: 15 residues. Trimming took off 2 bases at V and 1 base at J, with 13 bases between the two ends. Germline assignment: CDR1 SGHNT and CDR2 YYREEE (reference sequence). CDR3 nucleotide sequence: TGTGCCAGCAGCTTTCTCAGGGGAGCGTCCTACGAGCAGTACTTC. Its protein product is CASSFLRGASYEQYF.

The J gene is TRBJ1-6, the V gene TRBV10-3; D remains unclear. Trimming took 6 bases from V and 6 from J, leaving 12 bases between them. The CDR3 has 14 residues. The germline gives CDR1 ENHRY, CDR2 SYGVKD. The CDR3 protein is CAISAGLPNSPLHF. The CDR3 bases are TGTGCCATCAGCGCGGGCCTTCCTAATTCACCCCTCCACTTT.

Only one count was recorded for this clone. The chain uses TRBV28 and TRBJ2-7, with 10 positions matching TRBD2. The CDR3 loop spans 16 amino acids. In germline, CDR1 is MDHEN, CDR2 SYDVKM. V was pared by 8 bases and J by 4 bases, with 14 bases of the junction left unmatched. The CDR3 is CASCRGLAGAGYEQYF. As DNA, the CDR3 is TGTGCCAGCTGTAGGGGGCTAGCGGGAGCGGGATACGAGCAGTACTTC.

The chain uses TRBV6-1 and TRBJ2-7; D perhaps matches TRBD2 (7 bases). The CDR3 loop spans 14 amino acids. Germline V gene lookup returns CDR1 MNHNS and CDR2 SASEGT. The V end was cut by 7 bases, the J end by 4 bases, with 17 bases between. Here the CDR3 DNA reads TGTGCCAGCACCACAGGCGGGGGCCCTTACGAGCAGTACTTC. Protein product: CASTTGGGPYEQYF.

The CDR3 DNA is TGTGCCAGCAGTGCCACGACTAGTAACACCGGGGAGCTGTTTTTT. It translates to CASSATTSNTGELFF. The gene calls are TRBV2 and TRBJ2-2; a possible D gene is TRBD2 (6 bases). This CDR3 is 15 amino acids long. V lost 4 bases and J lost 2, with 11 bases in between. In germline, CDR1 is SNHLY, CDR2 FYNNEI. Full variable domain (outside the CDR3, taken from reference TRBV2 and TRBJ2-2): EPEVTQTPSHQVTQMGQEVILRCVPISNHLYFYWYRQILGQKVEFLVSFYNNEISEKSEIFDDQFSVERPDGSNFTLKIRSTKLEDSAMYFCASSATTSNTGELFFGEGSRLTVL.

This chain connects TRBV4-2 to TRBJ1-1; 7 nucleotides align to TRBD1. CDR1 is LGHNA and CDR2 is YNFKEQ in the germline V gene. V lost 10 bases to trimming and J lost 5 bases; unmatched junction nucleotides: 16. This CDR3 has 15 residues. The CDR3, as DNA: TGTGCCACTTCGAGGAGGGGGCAAGCTGGGACTGAAGCTTTCTTT. This encodes CATSRRGQAGTEAFF.

The V gene is TRBV2, the J gene TRBJ2-1; 8 nucleotides match TRBD2. Germline CDR1 is SNHLY and CDR2 is FYNNEI. J lost 6 bases, V lost 2 bases, and 9 bases had no gene match. CDR3 size: 16 residues. CDR3 bases: TGTGCCAGCAGTGAAAGGATGGCTAGCGGGTTCAATGAGCAGTTCTTC. This translates into CASSERMASGFNEQFF.

J is TRBJ1-1 and V is TRBV30; weak D call: TRBD1 (5 bases). The germline V and J ends were trimmed by 3 bases and 2 bases, with 10 bases remaining between them. Germline V gene sequence: CDR1 GTSNPN, CDR2 SVGIG (reference sequence). CDR3 length: 13 residues. CDR3: CAWSLQENTEAFF. The CDR3 DNA is TGTGCCTGGAGCTTACAGGAAAACACTGAAGCTTTCTTT. The whole variable domain, filled in from reference TRBV30 and TRBJ1-1, reads SQTIHQWPATLVQPVGSPLSLECTVEGTSNPNLYWYRQAAGRGLQLLFYSVGIGQISSEVPQNLSASRPQDRQFILSSKKLLLSDSGFYLCAWSLQENTEAFFGQGTRLTVV.

V usage is TRBV11-2 and J usage is TRBJ1-1; 8 nucleotides agree with TRBD1. The V gene end was trimmed by 5 bases and the J gene end by 4 bases; junction bases not matched to a gene: 6. Per the germline V gene, CDR1 is SGHAT and CDR2 is FQNNGV. The CDR3 is 14 residues long. The CDR3 sequence: CASSPYRGATEAFF. The CDR3 DNA reads as TGTGCCAGCAGCCCCTACAGGGGGGCCACTGAAGCTTTCTTT. Looking up the rest from reference TRBV11-2 and TRBJ1-1 gives the full variable domain: EAGVAQSPRYKIIEKRQSVAFWCNPISGHATLYWYQQILGQGPKLLIQFQNNGVVDDSQLPKDRFSAERLKGVDSTLKIQPAKLEDSAVYLCASSPYRGATEAFFGQGTRLTVV.

A single count supports this clone. CDR3 nucleotides: TGCGCCAGCAGCAAAAGCACTACAGGGATAACTGAAGCTTTCTTT. This encodes CASSKSTTGITEAFF. The chain couples TRBV4-1 to TRBJ1-1; the D gene is possibly TRBD1 (6 bases). Germline CDR1 reads MGHRA; CDR2 reads YSYEKL. The CDR3 has 15 residues. Trimming shortened V by 5 bases and J by 5 bases, and 18 bases separated the two germline ends.

This chain connects TRBV5-6 to TRBJ2-7, with 7 nucleotides matching TRBD1. The CDR3 sequence is 15 residues long. V trimming: 0 bases; J trimming: 0 bases; junction bases outside the gene matches: 3. Germline V gene lookup returns CDR1 SGHDT and CDR2 YYEEEE. Here the CDR3 reads CASSLEGASSYEQYF. CDR3 DNA: TGTGCCAGCAGCTTGGAGGGGGCCTCCTCCTACGAGCAGTACTTC.

The V gene is TRBV28, the J gene TRBJ1-2; 11 bases agree with TRBD1. With V trimmed by 6 bases and J by 8 bases, 11 bases remained unmatched. The length of the CDR3 is 15 residues. Germline values: CDR1 MDHEN, CDR2 SYDVKM. The CDR3, as DNA: TGTGCCAGCAGACACGGGACAGGGGGACCCCGGGGCTACACCTTC. Translated: CASRHGTGGPRGYTF.

The rearrangement links TRBV6-5 to TRBJ2-2, with a possible D match to TRBD2 (7 bases). The CDR3 has 14 amino acids. Germline V gene data show CDR1 as MNHEY and CDR2 as SVGAGI. V shed 5 bases and J shed 5 bases, with 12 bases lying between them. CDR3 loop: CASSRGGGTGELFF. CDR3 coding DNA: TGTGCCAGCAGTCGAGGGGGGGGTACCGGGGAGCTGTTTTTT.

The chain links TRBV16 to TRBJ2-7, with D unresolved. CDR1 KGHSY and CDR2 FQNENV come from the germline V gene. Trimming removed 1 base at V and 0 bases at J, with 13 bases between. The CDR3 consists of 16 residues. CDR3 nucleotide sequence: TGTGCCAGCAGCCAATGGGTCCGGGTCGGCTCCTACGAGCAGTACTTC. As protein: CASSQWVRVGSYEQYF.

This clone occurred once. The J gene is TRBJ2-3, the V gene TRBV9; TRBD2 agrees at 8 bases. The germline V gene encodes CDR1 SGDLS and CDR2 YYNGEE. This CDR3 spans 17 amino acids. V was clipped by 3 bases and J by 0 bases; unmatched bases: 9. CDR3: CASSARGSGISTDTQYF. In DNA form, the CDR3 reads TGTGCCAGCAGCGCCCGTGGTAGCGGGATTAGCACAGATACGCAGTATTTT. The full variable domain, completed using reference TRBV9 and TRBJ2-3, is DSGVTQTPKHLITATGQRVTLRCSPRSGDLSVYWYQQSLDQGLQFLIQYYNGEERAKGNILERFSAQQFPDLHSELNLSSLELGDSALYFCASSARGSGISTDTQYFGPGTRLTVL.

This chain uses TRBV5-6 with TRBJ2-1; 9 bases are shared with TRBD1. The CDR3 covers 13 residues. Germline lookup yields CDR1 SGHDT and CDR2 YYEEEE. Losses at the gene ends were 4 bases for V and 15 bases for J; bases not matched to a gene: 11. The CDR3 protein is CASSLLDRGDRFF. CDR3 nucleotides: TGTGCCAGCAGCCTTCTGGACAGGGGAGATCGGTTCTTC.

The chain links TRBV9 to TRBJ2-1; 9 bases are a match to TRBD2. The germline V gene encodes CDR1 SGDLS and CDR2 YYNGEE. The V and J ends lost 2 bases and 4 bases, in that order; junction bases with no gene match: 4. The CDR3 loop spans 15 amino acids. The DNA of the CDR3 is TGTGCCAGCAGCGTCGGGCTAGCGGGATACAATGAGCAGTTCTTC. Its translation is CASSVGLAGYNEQFF.

The chain recombines TRBV5-5 with TRBJ1-1; no clear D. Germline assignment: CDR1 SGHKS and CDR2 YYEKEE (reference sequence). Trimming took 1 base from V and 0 from J, leaving 13 bases between them. This CDR3 is 16 amino acids long. The CDR3 reads CASSLRPDTMNTEAFF. In DNA, the CDR3 is TGTGCCAGCAGCTTGCGTCCAGATACAATGAACACTGAAGCTTTCTTT.

The chain has TRBV10-3 and TRBJ2-1; TRBD2 matches 8 bases. This CDR3 contains 17 residues. The V gene end was trimmed by 3 bases and the J gene end by 1 base; junction bases not matched to a gene: 8. Germline V gene data show CDR1 as ENHRY and CDR2 as SYGVKD. Written as DNA, the CDR3 is TGTGCCATCAGTGAACCCCCGCGGGGGGTATCCTACAATGAGCAGTTCTTC. As protein: CAISEPPRGVSYNEQFF.

The J gene is TRBJ1-3, the V gene TRBV7-2, with 7 bases fitting TRBD1. Per germline, CDR1 SGHTA and CDR2 FQGNSA. There are 15 residues in the CDR3. V dropped 1 base and J dropped 3; count of bases not matched to a gene: 3. The CDR3 here is CASSLVGQLGNTIYF. CDR3 coding DNA: TGTGCCAGCAGCTTAGTGGGACAGCTTGGAAACACCATATATTTT.

The chain uses TRBV19 and TRBJ1-5; D gene ambiguous. Trimming took off 7 bases at V and 6 bases at J, with 19 bases between the two ends. Germline V gene lookup returns CDR1 LNHDA and CDR2 SQIVND (reference sequence). The CDR3 covers 15 residues. CDR3: CASMGGLAPSQPQHF. CDR3 nucleotide sequence: TGTGCCAGTATGGGCGGTCTAGCCCCTAGTCAGCCCCAGCATTTT.

V usage is TRBV11-2 and J usage is TRBJ2-7, with a tentative D call TRBD2 (6 bases). The CDR3 loop spans 16 amino acids. The V gene lost 2 bases and the J gene lost 5 bases, with 19 bases spanning the gap. Germline V gene sequence: CDR1 SGHAT, CDR2 FQNNGV. The CDR3 spells CASSLLWGGVYHEQYF. The CDR3 region has the DNA TGTGCCAGCAGCTTACTTTGGGGCGGGGTATATCACGAGCAGTACTTC.

The CDR3 spells CASTYSTSAAYEQYF. Here the CDR3 DNA reads TGTGCCAGCACCTACTCGACTAGCGCCGCGTACGAGCAGTACTTC. The chain recombines TRBV28 with TRBJ2-7; 8 nucleotides align to TRBD2. Per the germline V gene, CDR1 is MDHEN and CDR2 is SYDVKM. V lost 7 bases, J lost 4 bases, and 12 bases stayed unmatched. The length of the CDR3 is 15 residues.

This sequence joins TRBV30 and TRBJ2-2; D perhaps matches TRBD1 (5 bases). CDR3 length equals 14 residues. V was cut by 1 base and J by 4 bases, with 10 bases left in between. CDR1 is GTSNPN, CDR2 SVGIG, per germline (reference sequence). The CDR3 reads CAWSGTNPTGELFF. CDR3 in DNA: TGTGCCTGGAGTGGGACAAACCCCACCGGGGAGCTGTTTTTT.

The chain combines TRBV6-5 with TRBJ1-1; maybe TRBD1 (6 bases). The CDR3 extends over 13 amino acids. Germline-derived CDR1 and CDR2 are MNHEY and SVGAGI. V lost 5 bases and J lost 1, with 8 bases in between. The CDR3 region is CASSRGTNTEAFF. CDR3 sequence (DNA): TGTGCCAGCAGTAGGGGGACGAACACTGAAGCTTTCTTT.

This sequence joins TRBV5-1 and TRBJ1-1; tentatively, D is TRBD1 (6 bases). The V and J ends lost 0 bases and 4 bases respectively, with 13 bases between them. The CDR3 extends over 15 amino acids. CDR1 and CDR2 (germline): SGHRS, YFSETQ. This CDR3 is CASSLEGGGGTEAFF. The CDR3 DNA follows: TGCGCCAGCAGCTTGGAGGGGGGAGGGGGCACTGAAGCTTTCTTT.

The chain joins TRBV9 to TRBJ2-5, with TRBD1 matching over 10 bases. With 3 bases clipped from V and 4 bases from J, the junction kept 3 bases outside the gene matches. The CDR3 totals 14 residues. The V gene's germline CDR1 is SGDLS and CDR2 YYNGEE. CDR3 sequence: CASSARDRGETQYF. Written as DNA, the CDR3 is TGTGCCAGCAGCGCCAGGGACAGGGGAGAGACCCAGTACTTC. The variable domain in full, with the rest retrieved from reference TRBV9 and TRBJ2-5, is DSGVTQTPKHLITATGQRVTLRCSPRSGDLSVYWYQQSLDQGLQFLIQYYNGEERAKGNILERFSAQQFPDLHSELNLSSLELGDSALYFCASSARDRGETQYFGPGTRLLVL.

This chain links TRBV7-3 with TRBJ2-5; 12 bases agree with TRBD2. Per the germline V gene, CDR1 is SGHTA and CDR2 is FQGTGA. The V gene end was trimmed by 4 bases and the J gene end by 1 base; junction bases not matched to a gene: 1. CDR3 length: 15 amino acids. The CDR3 DNA sequence: TGTGCCAGCAGCTGGGGACTAGCGGGCCAAGAGACCCAGTACTTC. Translating it yields CASSWGLAGQETQYF.